The source of this T cell receptor beta chain is a study of T cell responses to AZD1222 COVID-19 vaccine. The wider study: Second doses at about 4 or about 12 weeks were pooled. Findings and caveats of the study: Sampling that yielded the repertoires occurred only after the peak T cell response. Donors were largely white British and mainly female; clonal diversity was possibly underestimated.

As to this clone: The target antigen is unknown.

Libraries were prepared by immunoSEQ multiplex PCR; TCRdb keeps only in-frame clonotypes and omits some of them. The data contain 100,000 to 150,000 clones, 92% of them singletons. The starting material was peripheral blood, obtained on day 0 of AZD1222 vaccination. The sequence came from an adult in good health.

The CDR3 DNA follows: TGTGCCAGCAGTTACCAATTTAGGGGCGGGGAGCTGTTTTTT. Amino acid sequence: CASSYQFRGGELFF. This chain joins TRBV6-5 and TRBJ2-2; D is perhaps TRBD1 (5 bases). Germline V gene lookup returns CDR1 MNHEY and CDR2 SVGAGI. The CDR3 covers 14 residues. Trimming took off 2 bases at V and 7 bases at J, with 11 bases between the two ends.